A selection of T cell receptor beta chains follows, all from one sample in a study of T cell repertoires in cytomegalovirus infection. Each CDR3 protein gets one entry after TCRdb re-called the reads with MiXCR. The sample includes roughly 600,000 distinct CDR3 sequences, roughly a quarter seen only once; the top ten take around 8%. The sequenced sample was CD8+ T cells from PBMCs. These receptors all come from a human donor in good health (CMV status not recorded). Some clones in this sample may be carry-over from other donors' samples. CDR3s include the opening cysteine and the closing phenylalanine or tryptophan. Each record gives: D gene, J gene, V gene, clone size, CDR3 DNA, CDR3 protein. The D gene is left open where the match is weak. Clone size appears in some rows only: once, few, many, or a class for an expanded clone.

d_call: NA
j_call: TRBJ2-1
v_call: TRBV29-1
clone_size: NA
cdr3_nt: TGCAGCGTTGAAGGTAATGAGGGGCAGATCTCCTACAATGAGCAGTTCTTC
cdr3_aa: CSVEGNEGQISYNEQFF

d_call: NA
j_call: TRBJ1-4
v_call: TRBV4-3
clone_size: NA
cdr3_nt: TGCGCCAGCAGCCAAGATGGCAGGTCTAATGAAAAACTGTTTTTT
cdr3_aa: CASSQDGRSNEKLFF

d_call: NA
j_call: TRBJ2-4
v_call: TRBV20-1
clone_size: NA
cdr3_nt: TGCAGTGCTAGAGGGCTAGCAGGGTTCAAAAACATTCAGTACTTC
cdr3_aa: CSARGLAGFKNIQYF

d_call: NA
j_call: TRBJ1-2
v_call: TRBV7-8
clone_size: many
cdr3_nt: TGTGCCAGCAGCCTATGGGGTCTAGGAGGGGCTGGAGATGGCTACACCTTC
cdr3_aa: CASSLWGLGGAGDGYTF

d_call: TRBD1
j_call: TRBJ2-5
v_call: TRBV13
clone_size: few
cdr3_nt: TGTGCCAGCAGCACGGGCCAGGGGGCCCAGTACTTC
cdr3_aa: CASSTGQGAQYF

d_call: NA
j_call: TRBJ2-1
v_call: TRBV7-8
clone_size: few
cdr3_nt: TGTGCCAGCAGCTTAGCGATCGGGGGGCCCAGGCAGTTCTTC
cdr3_aa: CASSLAIGGPRQFF

d_call: TRBD1
j_call: TRBJ2-5
v_call: TRBV7-9
clone_size: many
cdr3_nt: TGTGCCAGCAGCCCCAGGGACAGGGGCCTGGAAACCCAGTACTTC
cdr3_aa: CASSPRDRGLETQYF

d_call: NA
j_call: TRBJ2-1
v_call: TRBV20-1
clone_size: NA
cdr3_nt: TGCAGTGCTCCCCGATGGGATGAGCAGTTCTTC
cdr3_aa: CSAPRWDEQFF

d_call: TRBD2
j_call: TRBJ2-3
v_call: TRBV7-9
clone_size: few
cdr3_nt: TGTGCCAGCAGCTTACGGTCTAGCGGACATACAGATACGCAGTATTTT
cdr3_aa: CASSLRSSGHTDTQYF

d_call: NA
j_call: TRBJ2-4
v_call: TRBV24-1
clone_size: NA
cdr3_nt: TGTGCCACCAGTGATTTCGTGCAGGGAGGCGACATTCAGTACTTC
cdr3_aa: CATSDFVQGGDIQYF

d_call: NA
j_call: TRBJ1-1
v_call: TRBV7-9
clone_size: NA
cdr3_nt: TGTGCCAGCAGCTCGAGGAGAGAGATGGGTGAAGCTTTCTTT
cdr3_aa: CASSSRREMGEAFF

d_call: TRBD1
j_call: TRBJ1-2
v_call: TRBV6-2/TRBV6-3
clone_size: NA
cdr3_nt: TGTGCCAGCAGCATCGGGACAGGGGATGGCTACACCTTC
cdr3_aa: CASSIGTGDGYTF

d_call: NA
j_call: TRBJ1-6
v_call: TRBV6-5
clone_size: many
cdr3_nt: TGTGCCAGCAGTTACTCGAACAGATTCTATAATTCACCCCTCCACTTT
cdr3_aa: CASSYSNRFYNSPLHF

d_call: TRBD1
j_call: TRBJ2-3
v_call: TRBV6-2/TRBV6-3
clone_size: few
cdr3_nt: TGTGCCAGCAGACATCGGGACAGGGGCGCAGATACGCAGTATTTT
cdr3_aa: CASRHRDRGADTQYF

d_call: NA
j_call: TRBJ2-7
v_call: TRBV23-1
clone_size: NA
cdr3_nt: TGCGCCAGCAGTCAATCGAGCAGGGTCAAAGGCGAGCAGTACTTC
cdr3_aa: CASSQSSRVKGEQYF

d_call: NA
j_call: TRBJ2-7
v_call: TRBV5-5
clone_size: NA
cdr3_nt: TGTGCCAGCAGCCTTGTGGCAGCGAACTCCTACGAGCAGTACTTC
cdr3_aa: CASSLVAANSYEQYF

d_call: TRBD2
j_call: TRBJ2-5
v_call: TRBV4-1
clone_size: few
cdr3_nt: TGCGCCAGCAGCCAAGAGACCCGGGGGGGCCAAGAGACCCAGTACTTC
cdr3_aa: CASSQETRGGQETQYF

d_call: TRBD1
j_call: TRBJ2-7
v_call: TRBV12-3/TRBV12-4
clone_size: NA
cdr3_nt: TGTGCCAGCAGTTACTCGGGACAGGGGATGATCTACGAGCAGTACTTC
cdr3_aa: CASSYSGQGMIYEQYF

d_call: NA
j_call: TRBJ2-3
v_call: TRBV6-2/TRBV6-3
clone_size: NA
cdr3_nt: TGTGCCAGCAGCGACCCTCACGGCACAGATACGCGGTATTTT
cdr3_aa: CASSDPHGTDTRYF

d_call: NA
j_call: TRBJ2-3
v_call: TRBV27
clone_size: NA
cdr3_nt: TGTGCCAGCAGCGTTGGGGGCAGGGATACGCAGTATTTT
cdr3_aa: CASSVGGRDTQYF

d_call: NA
j_call: TRBJ1-2
v_call: TRBV5-6
clone_size: few
cdr3_nt: TGTGCCAGCAGCTCGGGGGGATCTAACTATGGCTACACCTTC
cdr3_aa: CASSSGGSNYGYTF

d_call: NA
j_call: TRBJ2-1
v_call: TRBV7-9
clone_size: many
cdr3_nt: TGTGCCAGCAGCCCCTTGGTTAGGGGGGGCAGGGAGCAGTTCTTC
cdr3_aa: CASSPLVRGGREQFF

d_call: TRBD2
j_call: TRBJ2-1
v_call: TRBV7-2
clone_size: many
cdr3_nt: TGTGCCAGCAGCACAGGACTAGCGGTCTACAATGAGCAGTTCTTC
cdr3_aa: CASSTGLAVYNEQFF

d_call: NA
j_call: TRBJ2-1
v_call: TRBV27
clone_size: few
cdr3_nt: TGTGCCAGCAGCTTCGGACTTTTCGGGGCGGGCGGTGAGCAGTTCTTC
cdr3_aa: CASSFGLFGAGGEQFF

d_call: NA
j_call: TRBJ2-4
v_call: TRBV7-2
clone_size: many
cdr3_nt: TGTGCCAGCAGCTTAGAGGGGGGGGCCAAAAACATTCAGTACTTC
cdr3_aa: CASSLEGGAKNIQYF

d_call: NA
j_call: TRBJ1-2
v_call: TRBV7-9
clone_size: NA
cdr3_nt: TGTGCCAGCAGCCCCCTTGGGCTAAACTATGGCTACACCTTC
cdr3_aa: CASSPLGLNYGYTF

d_call: NA
j_call: TRBJ1-1
v_call: TRBV20-1
clone_size: NA
cdr3_nt: TGCAGTGCTAGAGCAATCATGATGAACACTGAAGCTTTCTTT
cdr3_aa: CSARAIMMNTEAFF

d_call: NA
j_call: TRBJ1-1
v_call: TRBV6-5
clone_size: NA
cdr3_nt: TGTGCCAGCAGCCCCCGGCAGCCTCCAGGGGCTTTCTTT
cdr3_aa: CASSPRQPPGAFF

d_call: TRBD1
j_call: TRBJ2-3
v_call: TRBV28
clone_size: many
cdr3_nt: TGTGCCAGCAGTCTTCGGACAGGGAGCACAGATACGCAGTATTTT
cdr3_aa: CASSLRTGSTDTQYF